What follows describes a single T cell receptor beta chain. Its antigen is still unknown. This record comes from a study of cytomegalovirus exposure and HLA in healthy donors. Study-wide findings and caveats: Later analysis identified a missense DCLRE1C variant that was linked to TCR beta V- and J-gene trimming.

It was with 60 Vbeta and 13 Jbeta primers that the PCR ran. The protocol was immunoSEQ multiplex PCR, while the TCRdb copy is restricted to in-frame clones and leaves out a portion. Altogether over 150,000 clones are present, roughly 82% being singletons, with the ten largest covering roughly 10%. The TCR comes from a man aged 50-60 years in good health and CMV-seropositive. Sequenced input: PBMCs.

CDR3 protein: CAQDRGPGNTIYF. DNA for the CDR3: TGTGCACAAGACAGGGGACCTGGAAACACCATATATTTT. The rearrangement uses TRBV30 and TRBJ1-3; 8 bases line up with TRBD1. Per the germline V gene, CDR1 is GTSNPN and CDR2 is SVGIG (reference sequence). This CDR3 comprises 13 residues. Full variable domain (missing parts from reference TRBV30 and TRBJ1-3): SQTIHQWPATLVQPVGSPLSLECTVEGTSNPNLYWYRQAAGRGLQLLFYSVGIGQISSEVPQNLSASRPQDRQFILSSKKLLLSDSGFYLCAQDRGPGNTIYFGEGSWLTVV.